This TCR beta chain was documented in a study of blood T cells in healthy people across ages. Primers used in a second PCR of roughly 6 to 11 cycles were a sample-barcoded 5' primer and a J-beta primer mix. TCRdb independently ran MiXCR on the 5' RACE reads; one entry per CDR3 protein. Here the sample spans about 670,000 distinct CDR3 sequences, 40% to 45% being singletons. Regarding this clonotype: Sequence at one end of the junction differs from germline and may be a read error.

Germline loops: CDR1 MNHEY, CDR2 SVGEGT. The CDR3 has 15 residues. The chain recombines TRBV6-2 or TRBV6-3 with TRBJ2-1; 8 bases agree with TRBD1. Sequencing used blood. This clonotype originated in an older man in good health. CDR3 in DNA: TGTGCCAGCAGTCGCGGAACGAAGACAGGGGCTGAGCCGTTCTTC. Translated: CASSRGTKTGAEPFF.